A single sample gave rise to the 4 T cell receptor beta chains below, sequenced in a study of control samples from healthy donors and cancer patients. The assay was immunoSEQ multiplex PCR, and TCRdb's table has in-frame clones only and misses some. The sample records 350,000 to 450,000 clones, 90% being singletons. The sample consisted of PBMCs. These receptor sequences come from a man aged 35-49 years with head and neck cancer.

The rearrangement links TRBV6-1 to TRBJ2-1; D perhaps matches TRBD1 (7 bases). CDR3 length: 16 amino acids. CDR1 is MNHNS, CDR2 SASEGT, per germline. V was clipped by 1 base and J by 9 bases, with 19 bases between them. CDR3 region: CASSEDMTGRKTEQFF. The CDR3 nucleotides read TGTGCCAGCAGTGAAGACATGACAGGGAGGAAGACTGAGCAGTTCTTC.

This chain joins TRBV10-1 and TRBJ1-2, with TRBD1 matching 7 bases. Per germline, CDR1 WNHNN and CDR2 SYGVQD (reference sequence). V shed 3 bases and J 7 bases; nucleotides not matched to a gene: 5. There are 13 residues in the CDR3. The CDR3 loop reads CASSDSGQAGYTF. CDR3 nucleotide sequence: TGCGCCAGCAGTGACTCCGGACAGGCTGGCTACACCTTC.

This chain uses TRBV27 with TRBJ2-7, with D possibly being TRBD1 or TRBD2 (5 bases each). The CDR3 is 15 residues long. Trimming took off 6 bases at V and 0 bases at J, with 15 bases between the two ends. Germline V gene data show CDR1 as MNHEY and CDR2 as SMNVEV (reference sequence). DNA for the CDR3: TGTGCCAGCAGGTTACAGGCGGGCTCCTCCTACGAGCAGTACTTC. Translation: CASRLQAGSSYEQYF.

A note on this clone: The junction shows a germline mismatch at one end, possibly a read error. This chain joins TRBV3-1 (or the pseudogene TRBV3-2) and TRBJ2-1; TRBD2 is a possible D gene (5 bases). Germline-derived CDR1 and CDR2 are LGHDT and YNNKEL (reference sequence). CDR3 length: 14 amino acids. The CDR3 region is CASRGSESYDEQFF. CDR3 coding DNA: TGTGCCAGCAGAGGTAGCGAATCCTACGATGAGCAGTTCTTC.